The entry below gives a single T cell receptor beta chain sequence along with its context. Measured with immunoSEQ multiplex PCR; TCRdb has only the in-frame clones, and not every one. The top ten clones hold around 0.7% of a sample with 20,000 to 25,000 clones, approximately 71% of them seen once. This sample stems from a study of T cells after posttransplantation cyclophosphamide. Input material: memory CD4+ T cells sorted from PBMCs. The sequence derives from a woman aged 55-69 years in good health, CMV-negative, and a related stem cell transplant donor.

CDR3 DNA sequence: TGTGCCGCAGGGCTCTATGGCTACACCTTC. Protein product: CAAGLYGYTF. This chain joins TRBV6-5 and TRBJ1-2; TRBD1 might be the D (5 bases). CDR1 and CDR2 (germline): MNHEY, SVGAGI. This CDR3 contains 10 residues. V gave up 11 bases and J gave up 4 bases, with 8 bases separating them.